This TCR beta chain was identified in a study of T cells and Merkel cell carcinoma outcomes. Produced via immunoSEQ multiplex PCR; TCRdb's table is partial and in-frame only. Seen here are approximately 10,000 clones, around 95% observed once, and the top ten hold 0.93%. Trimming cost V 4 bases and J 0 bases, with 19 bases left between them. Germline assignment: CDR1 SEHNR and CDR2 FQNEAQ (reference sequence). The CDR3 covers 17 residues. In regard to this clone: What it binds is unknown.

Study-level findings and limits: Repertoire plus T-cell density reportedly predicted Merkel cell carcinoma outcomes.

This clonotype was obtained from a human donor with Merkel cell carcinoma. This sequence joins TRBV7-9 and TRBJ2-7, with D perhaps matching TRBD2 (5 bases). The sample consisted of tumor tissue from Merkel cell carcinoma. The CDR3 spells CASSSPPPGLSSYEQYF. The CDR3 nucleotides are TGTGCCAGCAGCTCGCCCCCTCCGGGATTGAGCTCCTACGAGCAGTACTTC.